The 2 T cell receptor beta chains below were found in one sample sequenced in a study of cytomegalovirus exposure and HLA in healthy donors (TCRdb year 2017). The library came from the immunoSEQ multiplex PCR assay. For the multiplex PCR, a mixture combining 60 forward primers for TCR Vbeta segments and 13 reverse primers for TCR Jbeta segments was used. TCRdb provides this immuneACCESS table in a form limited to in-frame rearrangements. Some clones are lacking; in checked studies, under half of them reflect an unresolved V gene, and why the rest are absent is not known. This sample gives approximately 150,000 clones in total; over 60% of them show up just once. The ten largest clones add up to approximately 1.5% of the sample. The sequenced sample consisted of PBMCs. These receptors were obtained from a woman in her 30s in good health and CMV-seronegative.

This clone was detected only once. The chain couples TRBV5-1 to TRBJ2-2; D not certain. Germline-derived CDR1 and CDR2 are SGHRS and YFSETQ. With 4 bases removed from V and 3 bases from J, the gap between germline ends came to 7 bases. The CDR3 contains 13 residues. In nucleotides, the CDR3 is TGCGCCAGCAGCCCCCGGGACACCGGGGAGCTGTTTTTT. It is translated as CASSPRDTGELFF.

This chain joins TRBV7-2 and TRBJ2-3; D is uncertain. Between the trimmed V and J ends, which lost 5 bases and 4 bases, there was a span of 7 bases. The CDR3 length is 12 residues. Germline V gives CDR1 SGHTA, CDR2 FQGNSA. The CDR3 DNA sequence: TGTGCCAGCAGCCCCAGGTCAGATACGCAGTATTTT. This codes for CASSPRSDTQYF.